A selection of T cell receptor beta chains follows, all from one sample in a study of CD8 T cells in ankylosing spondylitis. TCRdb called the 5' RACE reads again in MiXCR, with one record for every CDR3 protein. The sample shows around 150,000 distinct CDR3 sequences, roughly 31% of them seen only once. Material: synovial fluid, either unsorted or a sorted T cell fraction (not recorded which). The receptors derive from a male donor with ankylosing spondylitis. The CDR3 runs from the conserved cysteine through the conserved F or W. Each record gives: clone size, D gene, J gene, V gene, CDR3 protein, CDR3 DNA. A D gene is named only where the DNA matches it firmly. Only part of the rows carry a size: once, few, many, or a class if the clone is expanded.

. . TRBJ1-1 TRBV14 CASSQYLGQTNTEAFF TGTGCCAGCAGCCAATACCTAGGACAGACAAACACTGAAGCTTTCTTT
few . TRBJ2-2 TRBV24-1 CASRGGPYTGELFF TGTGCCTCCCGTGGCGGGCCTTACACCGGGGAGCTGTTTTTT
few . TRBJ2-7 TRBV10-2 CASTLERRSYEQYF TGCGCCAGCACATTGGAGCGAAGGTCCTACGAGCAGTACTTC
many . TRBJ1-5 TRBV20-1 CSARDRMGHVSNQPQHF TGCAGTGCTAGAGATAGGATGGGACATGTGAGCAATCAGCCCCAGCATTTT
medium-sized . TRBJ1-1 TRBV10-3 CAISEREGTGTEAFF TGTGCCATCAGTGAGAGAGAGGGGACGGGCACTGAAGCTTTCTTT
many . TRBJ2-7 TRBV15 CATSRVGTGKMDEQYF TGTGCCACCAGCAGGGTTGGGACGGGGAAAATGGACGAGCAGTACTTC
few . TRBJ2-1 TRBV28 CASSRTGGSYNEQFF TGTGCCAGCAGCCGAACCGGGGGCTCCTACAATGAGCAGTTCTTC
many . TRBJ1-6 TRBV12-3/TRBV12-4 CASSYGGSGNSPLHF TGTGCCAGCAGTTATGGGGGGTCTGGTAATTCACCCCTCCACTTT
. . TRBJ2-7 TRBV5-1 CASSAQEGPYEQYF TGCGCCAGCAGCGCACAGGAGGGACCCTACGAGCAGTACTTC
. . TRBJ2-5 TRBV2 CASSVGGARGWLQETQYF TGTGCCAGCAGTGTGGGAGGTGCCCGGGGGTGGCTACAAGAGACCCAGTACTTC
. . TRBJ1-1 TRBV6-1 CASRWRENTEAFF TGTGCCAGCAGGTGGCGAGAAAACACTGAAGCTTTCTTT
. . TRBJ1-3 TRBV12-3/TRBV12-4 CAFRPSGNTIYF TGTGCCTTTCGACCGAGCGGAAACACCATATATTTT
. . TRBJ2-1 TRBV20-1 CSAREHGHEQFF TGCAGTGCTAGGGAACACGGCCATGAGCAGTTCTTC